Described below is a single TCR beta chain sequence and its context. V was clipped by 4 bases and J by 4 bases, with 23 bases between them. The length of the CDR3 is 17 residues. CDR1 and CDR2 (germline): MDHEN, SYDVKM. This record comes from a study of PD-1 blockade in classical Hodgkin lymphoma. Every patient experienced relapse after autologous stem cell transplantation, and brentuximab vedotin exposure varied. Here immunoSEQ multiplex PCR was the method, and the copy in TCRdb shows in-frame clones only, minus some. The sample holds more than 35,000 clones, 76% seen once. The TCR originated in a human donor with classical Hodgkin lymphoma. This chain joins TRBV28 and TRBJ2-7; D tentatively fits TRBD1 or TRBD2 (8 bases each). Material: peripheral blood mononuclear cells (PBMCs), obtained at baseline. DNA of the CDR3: TGTGCCAGCAGTTCTCAATCCAGGGGGCGCGGGAGGTACGAGCAGTACTTC. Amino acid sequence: CASSSQSRGRGRYEQYF.